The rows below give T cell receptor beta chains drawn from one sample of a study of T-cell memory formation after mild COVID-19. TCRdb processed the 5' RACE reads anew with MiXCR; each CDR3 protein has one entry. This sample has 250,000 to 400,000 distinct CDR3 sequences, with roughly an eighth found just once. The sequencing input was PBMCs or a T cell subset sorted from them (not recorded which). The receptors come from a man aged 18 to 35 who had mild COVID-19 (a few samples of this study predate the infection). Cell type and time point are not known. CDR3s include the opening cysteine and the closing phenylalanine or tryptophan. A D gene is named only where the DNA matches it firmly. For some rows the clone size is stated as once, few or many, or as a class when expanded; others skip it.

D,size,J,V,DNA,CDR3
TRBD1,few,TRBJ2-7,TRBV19,TGTGCCAGTAGTGTGGACAGGGGCTCCTACGAGCAGTACTTC,CASSVDRGSYEQYF
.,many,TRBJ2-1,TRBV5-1,TGCGCCAGCAGCTTGGACAGCTACAATGAGCAGTTCTTC,CASSLDSYNEQFF
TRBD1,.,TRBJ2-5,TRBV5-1,TGCGCCAGCAGCAACAGGGGAGAGACCCAGTACTTC,CASSNRGETQYF
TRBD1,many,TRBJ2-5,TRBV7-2,TGTGCCAGCAGCTTTAACAGGGGCCAAGAGACCCAGTACTTC,CASSFNRGQETQYF
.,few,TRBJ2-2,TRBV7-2,TGTGCCAGCAGCCTCTTAGGACACCCCGACGGGGAGCTGTTTTTT,CASSLLGHPDGELFF
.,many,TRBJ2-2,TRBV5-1,TGCGCCAGCAGCGTGGACAGCACCGGGGAGCTGTTTTTT,CASSVDSTGELFF
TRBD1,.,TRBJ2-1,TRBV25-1,TGTGCCAGCAGTGGGACAGGGTCGAATGAGCAGTTCTTC,CASSGTGSNEQFF
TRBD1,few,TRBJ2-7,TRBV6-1,TGTGCCGTTGAAGTCGACAGGGGGGTCTACGAGCAGTACTTC,CAVEVDRGVYEQYF
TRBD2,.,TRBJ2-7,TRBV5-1,TGCGCCAGCAGCCCTGGACTAGCGGGAGGACCCTACGAGCAGTACTTC,CASSPGLAGGPYEQYF
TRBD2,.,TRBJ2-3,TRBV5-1,TGCGCCAGCAGCTTCGGGACTACCTACCCAGATACGCAGTATTTT,CASSFGTTYPDTQYF
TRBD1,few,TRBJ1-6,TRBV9,TGTGCCAGCAGCGTGACAGGGGGTGGAAAGACGTTTTATAATTCACCCCTCCACTTT,CASSVTGGGKTFYNSPLHF
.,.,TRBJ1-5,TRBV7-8,TGTGCCGCGGGGGGTAACCAGCCCCAGCATTTT,CAAGGNQPQHF
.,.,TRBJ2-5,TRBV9,TGTGCCAGCAGCGTACAGGGGGGTCGAGAGACCCAGTACTTC,CASSVQGGRETQYF
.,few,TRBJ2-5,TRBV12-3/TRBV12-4,TGTGCCCGCTCTGGGGATAAAGAGACCCAGTACTTC,CARSGDKETQYF
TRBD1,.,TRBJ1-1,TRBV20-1,TGCAGTGCTAGAGCCGGGACAGGGCACACTGAAGCTTTCTTT,CSARAGTGHTEAFF
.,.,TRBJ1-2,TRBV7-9,TGTGCCAGCAGCTCGAGGGGTTCTAATGGCTACACCTTC,CASSSRGSNGYTF
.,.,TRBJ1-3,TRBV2,TGTGCCAGCAGTGTAAGGGACACCATATATTTT,CASSVRDTIYF
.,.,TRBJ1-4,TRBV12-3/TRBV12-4,TGTGCCAGCAGTTTAGCGCTTTCTGGCAGAGAAGATGCAACTAATGAAAAACTGTTTTTT,CASSLALSGREDATNEKLFF
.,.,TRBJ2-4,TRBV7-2,TGTGCCAGCAGCTTAGCGGTCCCCCGTTTTGGCATTCAGTACTTC,CASSLAVPRFGIQYF
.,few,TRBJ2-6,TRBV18,TGTGCCAGCTCACACACAGACTCTGGGGCCAACGTCCTGACTTTC,CASSHTDSGANVLTF
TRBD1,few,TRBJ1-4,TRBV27,TGTGCCAGCAGTTTCCTCCGGGACAGGGGATCCCCAGTCGGGCGTGAAAAACTGTTTTTT,CASSFLRDRGSPVGREKLFF
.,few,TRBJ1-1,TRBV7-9,TGTGCCGCATCCCCCGGGGGTTCGGAAGCTTTCTTT,CAASPGGSEAFF
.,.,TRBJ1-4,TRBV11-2,TGTGCCAGCACCTACAGGGAAGAGCGTGAAAAACTGTTTTTT,CASTYREEREKLFF
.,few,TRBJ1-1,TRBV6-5,TGTGCCAGCAAAATGGGTAACACTGAAGCTTTCTTT,CASKMGNTEAFF
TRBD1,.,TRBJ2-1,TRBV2,TGTGCCAGCAGTTGGGGACAGGGGAACATGGAGCAGTTCTTC,CASSWGQGNMEQFF
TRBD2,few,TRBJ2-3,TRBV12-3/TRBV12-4,TGTGCCAGCACCCAACTAGCGGGCCTTGGGGGTACGCAGTATTTT,CASTQLAGLGGTQYF
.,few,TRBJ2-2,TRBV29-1,TGCAGCGTTGGAGCAGACACCGGGGAGCTGTTTTTT,CSVGADTGELFF
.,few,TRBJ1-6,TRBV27,TGTGCCAGCAGCCGGGGGGCATCACCCCTCCACTTT,CASSRGASPLHF
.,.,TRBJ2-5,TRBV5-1,TGCGCCAGCAGCTGGTCTAGCGCTGCGGAGACCCAGTACTTC,CASSWSSAAETQYF
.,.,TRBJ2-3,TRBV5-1,TGCGCCAGCAGCTTGGGGACACGCAGCACAGATACGCAGTATTTT,CASSLGTRSTDTQYF
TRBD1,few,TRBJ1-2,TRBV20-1,TGCAGTGCTACTGATACAGGGGGCCCCTATGGCTACACCTTC,CSATDTGGPYGYTF
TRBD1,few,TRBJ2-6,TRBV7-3,TGTGCCAGCAGCTTCCGGACAGGGATCTCTGGGGCCAACGTCCTGACTTTC,CASSFRTGISGANVLTF
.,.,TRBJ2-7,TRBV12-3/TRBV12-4,TGTGCCAGCAGTCCTGACGGTTCCGAGCAGTACTTC,CASSPDGSEQYF
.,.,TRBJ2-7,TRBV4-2,TGTGCCAGCAGCCAACAAAAGATGGGGGCCCACGGGTACGAGCAGTACTTC,CASSQQKMGAHGYEQYF
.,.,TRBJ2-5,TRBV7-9,TGTGCCAGCAGCTTTACAGGGCTGTCTGAGACCCAGTACTTC,CASSFTGLSETQYF
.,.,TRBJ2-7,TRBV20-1,TGCAGTGCTAGACAGGGACTGCCCTACGAGCAGTACTTC,CSARQGLPYEQYF
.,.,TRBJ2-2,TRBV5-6,TGTGCCAGCAGCTTGCAGTGGACCGGGGAGCTGTTTTTT,CASSLQWTGELFF
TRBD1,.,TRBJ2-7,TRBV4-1,TGCGCCAGCAGCCAAGGGGACAGGGTAAGAAGCCACGAGCAGTACTTC,CASSQGDRVRSHEQYF
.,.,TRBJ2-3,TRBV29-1,TGCAGCGTTGAAGCCCCCCGGGGCACAGATACGCAGTATTTT,CSVEAPRGTDTQYF